This T cell receptor beta chain was documented in a study of vaccination effects on CD4 cells after COVID-19. About the study: Every well housed around 2.1 million PBMC, which grew in culture alongside 9 to 10 IU/ml IL-2 and roughly 9.9 ug/ml peptides.

Notes on this clone: Antigen unknown.

Cultured cells yielded isolated CD4+ T cells after approximately nine days. The study found no prior SARS-CoV-2 infection in the vaccine recipients, who tested negative for nucleocapsid antibodies. Half-medium replacement with IL-2 medium occurred on days 3 and 7. Findings of the study overall: There was only 1 of 255 vaccine-induced clones in healthy vaccinees that cross-reacted with common cold coronaviruses.

Only in-frame clones appear in the TCRdb table, and some are missing; sequencing was by immunoSEQ multiplex PCR. The table has under 60,000 clones, approximately 65% seen once. Sequences were derived from CD4+ T cells from PBMCs cultured without peptide, sampled before COVID-19 vaccination. The sequence was obtained from a human donor who received a COVID-19 vaccine.

DNA of the CDR3: TGCGCCAGCAGCTTGGCCCCACTGGTTTGGGCGGGAGCGGCCAATGAGCAGTTCTTC. Residues: CASSLAPLVWAGAANEQFF. This chain uses TRBV5-1 with TRBJ2-1, with 7 bases identical to TRBD2. V lost 0 bases and J lost 6; bases outside the gene matches: 18. This CDR3 region has 19 residues. CDR1 is SGHRS and CDR2 is YFSETQ in the germline V gene.